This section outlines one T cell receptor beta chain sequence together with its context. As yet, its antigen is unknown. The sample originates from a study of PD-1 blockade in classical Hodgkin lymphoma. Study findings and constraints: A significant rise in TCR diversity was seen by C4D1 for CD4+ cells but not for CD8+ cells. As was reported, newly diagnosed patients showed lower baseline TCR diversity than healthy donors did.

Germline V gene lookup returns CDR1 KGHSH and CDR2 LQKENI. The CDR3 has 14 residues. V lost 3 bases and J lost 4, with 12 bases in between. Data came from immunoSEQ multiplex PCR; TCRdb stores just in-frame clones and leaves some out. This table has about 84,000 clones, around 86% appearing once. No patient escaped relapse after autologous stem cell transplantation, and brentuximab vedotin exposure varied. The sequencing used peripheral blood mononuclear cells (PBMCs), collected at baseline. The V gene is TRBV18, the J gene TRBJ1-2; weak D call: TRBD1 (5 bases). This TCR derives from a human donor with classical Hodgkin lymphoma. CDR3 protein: CASSPQRGSYGYTF. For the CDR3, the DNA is TGTGCCAGCTCACCGCAGCGGGGGAGCTATGGCTACACCTTC.